This T cell receptor beta chain was profiled in a study of blood T cell repertoires in COVID-19. The table came from immunoSEQ multiplex PCR; TCRdb's copy has only in-frame clones and leaves some out. The sample includes about 74,000 clones, almost 90% seen only once; the top ten take less than 2%. This clone has only one observation. Sequencing input: peripheral blood. The receptor was isolated from a woman older than 75 with active or convalescent COVID-19.

The CDR3 coding sequence is TGTGCCAGTAGTCATCTATACCCACGTTACAATGAGCAGTTCTTC. As protein: CASSHLYPRYNEQFF. The rearrangement joins TRBV19 to TRBJ2-1; no reliable D call. V was cut by 5 bases and J by 4 bases, with 15 bases left in between. Germline-derived CDR1 and CDR2 are LNHDA and SQIVND (reference sequence). The CDR3 totals 15 residues.